A single sample is the source of the 7 T cell receptor beta chains below, sequenced in a study of T cell responses to AZD1222 COVID-19 vaccine. TCRdb keeps only in-frame clones here, not all; method: immunoSEQ multiplex PCR. The sample contains roughly 140,000 clones, approximately 90% of which appear only once. The source was peripheral blood, collected on day 0 of AZD1222 vaccination. The receptor set was obtained from an adult in good health.

The J gene is TRBJ1-5, the V gene TRBV5-6, with a weak D call TRBD1 (5 bases). The CDR3 runs to 14 residues. The V gene lost 1 base and the J gene lost 3 bases, with 8 bases spanning the gap. CDR1 and CDR2 (germline): SGHDT, YYEEEE. The CDR3: CASSLSGINQPQHF. The CDR3 DNA follows: TGTGCCAGCAGCTTGTCAGGGATCAATCAGCCCCAGCATTTT.

This rearrangement joins TRBV5-1 to TRBJ2-5; 7 bases agree with TRBD1. The V and J ends lost 3 bases and 2 bases, in that order; junction bases with no gene match: 4. This CDR3 contains 14 residues. CDR1 SGHRS and CDR2 YFSETQ come from the germline V gene. CDR3 in DNA: TGCGCCAGCAGCTCGGGGACAGTTCAAGAGACCCAGTACTTC. It encodes CASSSGTVQETQYF.

The chain employs TRBV3-1 (or the pseudogene TRBV3-2) and TRBJ2-1; 16 nucleotides match TRBD2. Germline V gene lookup returns CDR1 LGHDT and CDR2 YNNKEL (reference sequence). CDR3 length equals 16 residues. V dropped 6 bases and J dropped 8; count of bases not matched to a gene: 7. CDR3 sequence: CASSTKGLAGGHEQFF. CDR3 DNA sequence: TGTGCCAGCAGTACTAAGGGACTAGCGGGGGGGCATGAGCAGTTCTTC.

The chain joins TRBV25-1 to TRBJ1-1; D gene uncertain. In germline, CDR1 is MGHDK, CDR2 SYGVNS. Trimming took 2 bases from V and 6 from J, leaving 4 bases between them. CDR3 length equals 11 residues. CDR3 bases: TGTGCCAGCAGTGAAAACTCTGAAGCTTTCTTT. It codes for CASSENSEAFF. Looking up the rest from reference TRBV25-1 and TRBJ1-1 gives the full variable domain: EADIYQTPRYLVIGTGKKITLECSQTMGHDKMYWYQQDPGMELHLIHYSYGVNSTEKGDLSSESTVSRIRTEHFPLTLESARPSHTSQYLCASSENSEAFFGQGTRLTVV.

In its sample, this clone was seen once. This chain joins TRBV4-1 and TRBJ2-2; 7 nucleotides line up with TRBD1. The V segment lost 4 bases and the J segment 0 bases; nucleotides outside the gene matches: 11. CDR3 length equals 18 residues. CDR1 and CDR2 (germline): MGHRA, YSYEKL. CDR3 sequence reads: CASSLIPGQKSNTGELFF. The CDR3 bases are TGCGCCAGCAGCCTCATCCCGGGACAGAAATCGAACACCGGGGAGCTGTTTTTT.

This clone was seen just once. The chain employs TRBV18 and TRBJ2-5, with TRBD2 as a possible D gene (6 bases). Germline V lookup: CDR1 KGHSH, CDR2 LQKENI. This CDR3 is 16 amino acids long. The V end was cut by 5 bases, the J end by 5 bases, with 21 bases between. The CDR3 region has the DNA TGTGCCAGCTCAGCCACCGGGAGAGGTTTGGGGGAGACCCAGTACTTC. Amino acid sequence: CASSATGRGLGETQYF. Based on the CDR3 plus reference TRBV18 and TRBJ2-5, the full variable domain is NAGVMQNPRHLVRRRGQEARLRCSPMKGHSHVYWYRQLPEEGLKFMVYLQKENIIDESGMPKERFSAEFPKEGPSILRIQQVVRGDSAAYFCASSATGRGLGETQYFGPGTRLLVL.

The gene calls are TRBV12-3 or TRBV12-4 and TRBJ1-2, with D perhaps matching TRBD1 (6 bases). CDR3 length equals 13 residues. V lost 2 bases and J 6 bases, leaving 10 bases between the germline ends. CDR3 nucleotides: TGTGCCAGCAGTTTATCACAGGGACATGGCTACACCTTC. Its translation is CASSLSQGHGYTF.